Following are 24 T cell receptor beta chains from one sample sequenced in a study of blood T cells in healthy people across ages. A J-beta primer mix and a sample-barcoded 5' primer were used in a second PCR of about 7 to 12 cycles. TCRdb recomputed calls from the 5' RACE reads with MiXCR, one row per CDR3 protein. The sample holds fewer than 2 million distinct CDR3 sequences, about two fifths seen once. Sequenced input: blood. These receptors were collected from a human donor in good health.

The CDR3 reads CASSPRNLYGGEQYF. For the CDR3, the DNA is TGTGCCAGCAGCCCCCGAAATCTATACGGGGGTGAGCAGTACTTC. The chain links TRBV3-1 to TRBJ2-7; D might be TRBD2 (6 bases). V was clipped by 4 bases and J by 7 bases, with 20 bases between them. CDR1 and CDR2 (germline): LGHDT, YNNKEL (reference sequence). The CDR3 is 15 residues long.

Worth noting for this clonotype: A read error may account for a junction end that differs from germline. This chain connects TRBV29-1 to TRBJ2-2; 8 bases fit TRBD2. This CDR3 is built from 11 residues. Germline V gene lookup returns CDR1 SQVTM and CDR2 ANQGSEA. The CDR3 nucleotides are TGCAGCGTTGAATTACGGGGGGGGCTGTTTTTT. This codes for CSVELRGGLFF.

The chain links TRBV27 to TRBJ2-7; TRBD1 might be the D (6 bases). Between the trimmed V and J ends, which lost 4 bases and 2 bases, there was a span of 12 bases. CDR1 and CDR2 from the germline V gene are MNHEY and SMNVEV (reference sequence). This CDR3 spans 14 amino acids. The CDR3 protein is CASSSGEKTYEQYF. CDR3 sequence (DNA): TGTGCCAGCAGTTCAGGGGAAAAAACCTACGAGCAGTACTTC.

This clonotype was picked up one time. The chain recombines TRBV19 with TRBJ1-2, with 10 bases aligning to TRBD1. There are 15 residues in the CDR3. Germline CDR1 and CDR2: LNHDA and SQIVND (reference sequence). The ends lost 3 bases at V and 6 bases at J; junction bases unmatched: 7. The CDR3 sequence: CASSIPGTGEHGYTF. The CDR3 nucleotides read TGTGCCAGTAGTATTCCCGGGACAGGGGAACATGGCTACACCTTC.

This clonotype came up a few times. The V call is TRBV12-3 or TRBV12-4, the J call TRBJ2-5; D is uncertain. This CDR3 region has 14 residues. Trimming cost V 3 bases and J 4 bases, with 12 bases left between them. The CDR3 region is CASSFGAGSETQYF. The CDR3 DNA reads as TGTGCCAGCAGTTTCGGCGCCGGTTCAGAGACCCAGTACTTC.

The V and J genes are TRBV13 and TRBJ1-4; D gene uncertain. This CDR3 spans 15 amino acids. V gave up 2 bases and J gave up 2 bases, with 9 bases separating them. Germline values: CDR1 PRHDT, CDR2 FYEKMQ (reference sequence). The CDR3 sequence is CASSLKGWTNEKLFF. CDR3 sequence (DNA): TGTGCCAGCAGCTTAAAGGGTTGGACTAATGAAAAACTGTTTTTT.

The chain combines TRBV6-5 with TRBJ2-1, with 7 bases that match TRBD1. The DNA end is a closer match to TRBJ2-7, so the J assignment may be wrong. CDR3 length: 16 residues. Germline values: CDR1 MNHEY, CDR2 SVGAGI. CDR3: CASHQRGQSSYNEQYF. The CDR3 DNA sequence: TGTGCCAGCCATCAGAGGGGGCAGAGCTCCTACAATGAGCAGTACTTC.

The chain carries TRBV29-1 and TRBJ1-6; D call uncertain. The CDR3 is 13 residues long. V lost 5 bases to trimming and J lost 5 bases, with 10 bases between them. Germline V lookup: CDR1 SQVTM, CDR2 ANQGSEA. The CDR3 DNA reads as TGCAGCGTTAAGGGCAGCGATAATTCACCCCTCCACTTT. The encoded protein is CSVKGSDNSPLHF. The full variable domain, with the rest looked up from reference TRBV29-1 and TRBJ1-6, is SAVISQKPSRDICQRGTSLTIQCQVDSQVTMMFWYRQQPGQSLTLIATANQGSEATYESGFVIDKFPISRPNLTFSTLTVSNMSPEDSSIYLCSVKGSDNSPLHFGNGTRLTVT.

For this clonotype: Sequence at one end of the junction differs from germline and may be a read error. The chain joins TRBV15 to TRBJ1-2, with D uncertain. CDR1 LNHNV and CDR2 YYDKDF come from the germline V gene (reference sequence). The CDR3 is made up of 12 amino acids. The CDR3 sequence is CATSRDGGGYTF. For the CDR3, the DNA is TGCGCCACCAGCAGAGATGGTGGCGGCTACACCTTC.

The chain links TRBV7-8 to TRBJ2-1; D gene unclear. Germline V lookup: CDR1 SGHVS, CDR2 FQNEAQ. Trimming took off 4 bases at V and 4 bases at J, with 8 bases between the two ends. The CDR3 contains 13 residues. As DNA, the CDR3 is TGTGCCAGCAGCTCGGACCAATACAATGAGCAGTTCTTC. As protein: CASSSDQYNEQFF.

The chain links TRBV20-1 to TRBJ2-1; unclear D gene. V was clipped by 0 bases and J by 5 bases, with 14 bases between them. CDR1 DFQATT and CDR2 SNEGSKA come from the germline V gene (reference sequence). The CDR3 is made up of 15 amino acids. CDR3 nucleotides: TGCAGTGCTAGAGATCGGCATAACGTCGACAATGAGCAGTTCTTC. Its translation: CSARDRHNVDNEQFF.

The rearrangement links TRBV20-1 to TRBJ1-6; D not resolved. The CDR3 has 12 residues. Per germline, CDR1 DFQATT and CDR2 SNEGSKA (reference sequence). With 4 bases removed from V and 9 bases from J, the gap between germline ends came to 10 bases. For the CDR3, the DNA is TGCAGTGCTACCCAGGACGGTTCACCCCTCCACTTT. Its translation is CSATQDGSPLHF.

The chain couples TRBV28 to TRBJ1-1, with D perhaps matching TRBD1 (6 bases). CDR1 and CDR2 from the germline V gene are MDHEN and SYDVKM. This CDR3 is built from 13 residues. Trimming pared 8 bases from V and 3 bases from J, leaving 13 bases between. CDR3 sequence (DNA): TGTGCCAGCGGGGGGGGGCATCACACTGAAGCTTTCTTT. Its translation: CASGGGHHTEAFF. The complete variable domain, with remaining parts taken from reference TRBV28 and TRBJ1-1, reads DVKVTQSSRYLVKRTGEKVFLECVQDMDHENMFWYRQDPGLGLRLIYFSYDVKMKEKGDIPEGYSVSREKKERFSLILESASTNQTSMYLCASGGGHHTEAFFGQGTRLTVV.

This clonotype was found a few times. The genes are TRBV3-1 and TRBJ1-2; TRBD1 agrees at 12 bases. The germline CDR1 and CDR2 sequences are LGHDT and YNNKEL (reference sequence). J gave up 4 bases and V 5 bases, and 8 bases lay outside the gene matches. CDR3 length: 16 residues. This CDR3 reads CASSYYGTGGPYGYTF. The CDR3 region has the DNA TGTGCCAGCAGCTACTACGGGACAGGGGGCCCCTATGGCTACACCTTC.

This chain joins TRBV20-1 and TRBJ2-3; TRBD2 aligns across 7 bases. Germline trimming cut 5 bases from V and 0 bases from J; bases unmatched to any gene: 11. From germline, CDR1 is DFQATT and CDR2 SNEGSKA (reference sequence). There are 16 residues in the CDR3. As DNA, the CDR3 is TGCAGTGCTGGGACTACAGTGTATCCTAGCACAGATACGCAGTATTTT. Its protein product is CSAGTTVYPSTDTQYF.

This clonotype appeared a few times. The chain carries TRBV6-2 or TRBV6-3 and TRBJ2-7; the match to TRBD1 covers 9 bases. Germline V gene sequence: CDR1 MNHEY, CDR2 SVGEGT. The V gene end was trimmed by 6 bases and the J gene end by 3 bases; junction bases not matched to a gene: 24. The length of the CDR3 is 20 residues. The CDR3 bases are TGTGCCAGCAGCTTCACTCGAGCGGGATTGGGACAGGGAATGGTCTACGAGCAGTACTTC. Its protein is CASSFTRAGLGQGMVYEQYF.

The gene calls are TRBV12-3 or TRBV12-4 and TRBJ1-2; unclear D gene. V was trimmed by 3 bases and J by 8 bases, leaving 10 bases between them. CDR3 length: 12 residues. The CDR3 nucleotides read TGTGCCAGCAGTTTCGGAGATTGGGGCTACACCTTC. It specifies CASSFGDWGYTF.

The J gene is TRBJ2-1, the V gene TRBV7-9; TRBD2 aligns across 10 bases. V trimming: 5 bases; J trimming: 7 bases; junction bases outside the gene matches: 8. Germline CDR1 and CDR2: SEHNR and FQNEAQ (reference sequence). The CDR3 is 15 amino acids. Here the CDR3 reads CASSLTSGEANEQFF. CDR3 DNA sequence: TGTGCCAGCAGCCTTACTAGCGGGGAGGCGAATGAGCAGTTCTTC.

The chain joins TRBV5-1 to TRBJ2-1; 8 bases fit TRBD1. Germline CDR1 reads SGHRS; CDR2 reads YFSETQ. Unmatched junction bases numbered 20, after V lost 4 bases and J lost 8 bases. The CDR3 is 18 amino acids. The CDR3: CASSLLKVAGGMADEQFF. The CDR3 DNA reads TGCGCCAGCAGCCTACTTAAGGTGGCAGGGGGCATGGCTGATGAGCAGTTCTTC.

This clonotype was found a few times. This chain links TRBV20-1 with TRBJ2-5; D not certain. V was trimmed by 6 bases and J by 6 bases, leaving 8 bases between them. The CDR3 spans 10 residues. Germline V gene sequence: CDR1 DFQATT, CDR2 SNEGSKA (reference sequence). The CDR3, as DNA: TGCAGTGCCAACACTAAGACCCAGTACTTC. This translates into CSANTKTQYF.

The rearrangement links TRBV4-3 to TRBJ1-4; a possible D gene is TRBD1 (6 bases). The CDR3 length is 17 residues. The V and J ends lost 1 base and 0 bases respectively, with 12 bases between them. Germline-derived CDR1 and CDR2 are LGHNA and YSLEER. This chain's CDR3 is CASSQGQVPATNEKLFF. CDR3 nucleotide sequence: TGCGCCAGCAGCCAAGGACAGGTTCCTGCAACTAATGAAAAACTGTTTTTT.

This clonotype was counted only a few times. The gene calls are TRBV7-2 and TRBJ2-7; D uncertain. Germline lookup yields CDR1 SGHTA and CDR2 FQGNSA. This CDR3 comprises 14 residues. Trimming removed 4 bases from V and 7 bases from J, with 17 bases in between. This chain's CDR3 is CASSSEWLIGEQYF. The CDR3 bases are TGTGCCAGCAGCTCCGAGTGGCTAATCGGGGAGCAGTACTTC.

This clonotype was seen a handful of times. This chain joins TRBV13 and TRBJ2-1; TRBD2 matches at 7 bases. V was clipped by 3 bases and J by 6 bases; unmatched bases: 2. The CDR3 covers 13 residues. From germline, CDR1 is PRHDT and CDR2 FYEKMQ (reference sequence). The CDR3 loop reads CASSLWTSNEQFF. In nucleotides, the CDR3 is TGTGCCAGCAGCTTGTGGACTAGCAATGAGCAGTTCTTC.

Worth noting for this clonotype: This may come from a read error, since a much larger clone is one base off. The chain couples TRBV10-3 to TRBJ2-3; D remains unclear. V was shortened by 4 bases and J by 10 bases, with 15 bases between the two germline ends. This CDR3 comprises 13 residues. Germline assignment: CDR1 ENHRY and CDR2 SYGVKD. The CDR3 loop reads CAISGSPWDAQYF. CDR3 coding DNA: TGTGCCATCAGTGGGTCCCCCTGGGATGCGCAGTATTTT.